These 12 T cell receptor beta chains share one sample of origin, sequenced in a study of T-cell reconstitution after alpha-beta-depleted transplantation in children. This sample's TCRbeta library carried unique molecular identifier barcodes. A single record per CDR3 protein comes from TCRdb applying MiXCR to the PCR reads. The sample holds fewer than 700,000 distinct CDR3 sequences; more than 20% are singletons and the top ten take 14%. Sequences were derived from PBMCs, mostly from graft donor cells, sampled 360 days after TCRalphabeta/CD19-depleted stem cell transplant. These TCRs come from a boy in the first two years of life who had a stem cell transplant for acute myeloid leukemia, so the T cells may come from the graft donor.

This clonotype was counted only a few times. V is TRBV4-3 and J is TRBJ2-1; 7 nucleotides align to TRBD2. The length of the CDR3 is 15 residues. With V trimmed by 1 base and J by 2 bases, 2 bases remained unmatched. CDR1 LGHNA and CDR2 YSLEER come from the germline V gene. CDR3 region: CASSQGGGPYNEQFF. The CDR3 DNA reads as TGCGCCAGCAGCCAAGGGGGGGGTCCCTACAATGAGCAGTTCTTC.

CDR3 sequence reads: CSVHIRPVHNEQFF. The CDR3 DNA follows: TGCAGTGTTCACATTCGTCCAGTGCACAATGAGCAGTTCTTC. This chain connects TRBV20-1 to TRBJ2-1; unclear D gene. This CDR3 is 14 amino acids long. Germline loops: CDR1 DFQATT, CDR2 SNEGSKA (reference sequence). The ends were cut back, 7 bases at V and 5 bases at J, with 18 bases in the middle.

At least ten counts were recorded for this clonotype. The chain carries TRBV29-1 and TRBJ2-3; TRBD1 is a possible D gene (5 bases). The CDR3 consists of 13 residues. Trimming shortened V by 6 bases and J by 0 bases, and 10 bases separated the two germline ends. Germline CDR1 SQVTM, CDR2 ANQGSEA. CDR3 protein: CSVSRASTDTQYF. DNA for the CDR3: TGCAGCGTCTCCAGGGCTAGCACAGATACGCAGTATTTT.

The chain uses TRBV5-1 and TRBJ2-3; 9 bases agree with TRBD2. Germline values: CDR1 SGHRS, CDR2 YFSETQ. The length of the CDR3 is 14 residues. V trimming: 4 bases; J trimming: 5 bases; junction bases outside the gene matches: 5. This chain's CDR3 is CASSPIAGVDTQYF. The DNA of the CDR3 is TGCGCCAGCAGCCCTATAGCGGGGGTAGATACGCAGTATTTT.

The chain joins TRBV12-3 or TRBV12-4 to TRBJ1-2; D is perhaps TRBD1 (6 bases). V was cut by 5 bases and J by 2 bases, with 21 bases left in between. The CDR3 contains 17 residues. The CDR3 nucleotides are TGTGCCAGCAGTCAATCCCAAGGGGGAGGTTCAAACTATGGCTACACCTTC. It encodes CASSQSQGGGSNYGYTF.

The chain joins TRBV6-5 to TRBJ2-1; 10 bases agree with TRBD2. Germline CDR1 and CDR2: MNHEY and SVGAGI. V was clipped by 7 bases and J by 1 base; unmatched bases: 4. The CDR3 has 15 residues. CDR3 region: CASTSSGGSYNEQFF. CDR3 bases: TGTGCCAGCACTTCTAGCGGGGGATCCTACAATGAGCAGTTCTTC.

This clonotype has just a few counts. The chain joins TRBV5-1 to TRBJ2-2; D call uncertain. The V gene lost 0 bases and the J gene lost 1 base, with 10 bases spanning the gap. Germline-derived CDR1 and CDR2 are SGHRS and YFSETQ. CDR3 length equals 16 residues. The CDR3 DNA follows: TGCGCCAGCAGCTTGGCCGAGAAGGTGAACACCGGGGAGCTGTTTTTT. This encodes CASSLAEKVNTGELFF.

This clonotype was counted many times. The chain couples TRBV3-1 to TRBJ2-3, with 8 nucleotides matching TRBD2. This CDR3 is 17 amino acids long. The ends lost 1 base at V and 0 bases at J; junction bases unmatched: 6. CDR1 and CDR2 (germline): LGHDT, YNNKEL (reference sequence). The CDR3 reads CASSQGPSGGSTDTQYF. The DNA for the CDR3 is TGTGCCAGCAGCCAAGGTCCGAGCGGGGGAAGCACAGATACGCAGTATTTT.

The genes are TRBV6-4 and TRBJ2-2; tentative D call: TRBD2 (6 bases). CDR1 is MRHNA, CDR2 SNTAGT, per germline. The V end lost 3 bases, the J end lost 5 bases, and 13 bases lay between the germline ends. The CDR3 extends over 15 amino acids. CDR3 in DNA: TGTGCCAGCAGTGAGGCGGGGAGAGGAACCGGGGAGCTGTTTTTT. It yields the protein CASSEAGRGTGELFF.

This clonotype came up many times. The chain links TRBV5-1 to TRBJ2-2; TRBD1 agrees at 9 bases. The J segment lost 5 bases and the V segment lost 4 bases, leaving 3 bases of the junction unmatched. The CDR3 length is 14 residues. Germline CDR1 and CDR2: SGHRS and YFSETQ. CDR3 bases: TGCGCCAGCAGCGTAGGACAGGGGACCGGGGAGCTGTTTTTT. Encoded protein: CASSVGQGTGELFF.

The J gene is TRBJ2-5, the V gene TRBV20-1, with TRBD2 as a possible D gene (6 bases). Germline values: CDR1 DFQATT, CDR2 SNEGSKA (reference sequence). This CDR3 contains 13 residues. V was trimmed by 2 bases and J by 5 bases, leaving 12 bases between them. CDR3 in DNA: TGCAGTGCTAGATCGGGAGTTGCGGAGACCCAGTACTTC. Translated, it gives CSARSGVAETQYF.

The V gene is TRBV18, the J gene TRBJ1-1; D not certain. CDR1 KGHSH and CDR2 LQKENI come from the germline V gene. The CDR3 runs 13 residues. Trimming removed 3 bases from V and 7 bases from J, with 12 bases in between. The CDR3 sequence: CASSPPSRDEAFF. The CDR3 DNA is TGTGCCAGCTCACCCCCATCCCGGGATGAAGCTTTCTTT.